Listed below are T cell receptor beta chains from one sample, sequenced in a study of blood T cell repertoires in COVID-19. Sequencing used immunoSEQ multiplex PCR; TCRdb keeps in-frame clones, though not all of them. The data show 110,000 or so clones, about 74% seen once. The sequenced sample consisted of peripheral blood. The receptors here all came from a man aged 65-85 years with acute or convalescent COVID-19. The CDR3 runs from the conserved cysteine through the conserved F or W. Each record gives: J gene, D gene, V gene, clone size, CDR3 protein, CDR3 DNA. D genes are given only for firm matches. Clone sizes are given selectively: once, few, many, or a class where the clone is expanded.

J: TRBJ1-1; D: TRBD1; V: TRBV5-1; size: NA; CDR3: CASSRGTGNTEAFF; DNA: TGCGCCAGCAGCAGAGGGACAGGGAACACTGAAGCTTTCTTT
J: TRBJ2-3; D: TRBD2; V: TRBV7-8; size: once; CDR3: CASSFGLAPDTQYF; DNA: TGTGCCAGCAGCTTCGGACTAGCGCCAGATACGCAGTATTTT
J: TRBJ1-3; D: TRBD1; V: TRBV11-2; size: NA; CDR3: CASSEQGADTIYF; DNA: TGTGCCAGCAGCGAACAGGGGGCTGACACCATATATTTT
J: TRBJ2-4; D: NA; V: TRBV4-2; size: NA; CDR3: CASSQDEGRVLAKNIQYF; DNA: TGTGCCAGCAGCCAAGATGAAGGGCGGGTACTAGCCAAAAACATTCAGTACTTC
J: TRBJ2-7; D: NA; V: TRBV7-9; size: NA; CDR3: CASSSQRTANSYEQYF; DNA: TGTGCCAGCAGCTCACAGAGGACAGCTAATTCCTACGAGCAGTACTTC
J: TRBJ1-4; D: NA; V: TRBV30; size: once; CDR3: CAWSPGEGGLFF; DNA: TGTGCCTGGAGTCCCGGGGAGGGAGGACTGTTTTTT
J: TRBJ1-1; D: NA; V: TRBV7-3; size: few; CDR3: CASSLQSNTEAFF; DNA: TGTGCCAGCAGCTTACAGTCGAACACTGAAGCTTTCTTT
J: TRBJ2-7; D: TRBD1; V: TRBV28; size: NA; CDR3: CASSRTGFSYEQYF; DNA: TGTGCCAGCAGCCGGACAGGATTCTCCTACGAGCAGTACTTC
J: TRBJ1-1; D: NA; V: TRBV29-1; size: NA; CDR3: CSVEGSGGHTEAFF; DNA: TGCAGCGTTGAAGGGTCAGGAGGTCACACTGAAGCTTTCTTT
J: TRBJ2-7; D: NA; V: TRBV3-1/TRBV3-2; size: NA; CDR3: CASSIQYEQYF; DNA: TGTGCCAGCAGCATTCAGTACGAGCAGTACTTC
J: TRBJ2-6; D: NA; V: TRBV30; size: NA; CDR3: CAWSEKSAGANVLTF; DNA: TGTGCCTGGAGTGAGAAGTCGGCTGGGGCCAACGTCCTGACTTTC
J: TRBJ1-1; D: NA; V: TRBV13; size: few; CDR3: CASLRVGGMAEAFF; DNA: TGTGCCAGCCTCCGGGTCGGAGGAATGGCTGAAGCTTTCTTT
J: TRBJ1-6; D: TRBD1; V: TRBV5-1; size: NA; CDR3: CASSLTGDFGSPLHF; DNA: TGCGCCAGCAGCTTGACAGGGGATTTTGGTTCACCCCTCCACTTT
J: TRBJ2-7; D: NA; V: TRBV11-2; size: NA; CDR3: CASSLQDYEQYF; DNA: TGTGCCAGCAGCTTACAGGATTACGAGCAGTACTTC
J: TRBJ1-5; D: NA; V: TRBV5-6; size: NA; CDR3: CASSLYATGNQPQHF; DNA: TGTGCCAGCAGCTTGTATGCGACAGGAAATCAGCCCCAGCATTTT
J: TRBJ1-2; D: NA; V: TRBV25-1; size: NA; CDR3: CASSEAGSYYGYTF; DNA: TGTGCCAGCAGTGAGGCTGGGAGTTACTATGGCTACACCTTC
J: TRBJ2-5; D: NA; V: TRBV2; size: NA; CDR3: CASSIQGEETQYF; DNA: TGTGCCAGCAGTATACAGGGAGAGGAGACCCAGTACTTC
J: TRBJ2-3; D: NA; V: TRBV27; size: NA; CDR3: CASSDRDFTDTQYF; DNA: TGTGCCAGCAGTGACCGGGACTTCACAGATACGCAGTATTTT
J: TRBJ2-7; D: TRBD1; V: TRBV30; size: NA; CDR3: CAWASGDRRYEQYF; DNA: TGTGCCTGGGCCTCCGGGGACAGGCGGTACGAGCAGTACTTC
J: TRBJ2-1; D: TRBD2; V: TRBV11-2; size: NA; CDR3: CASSPARLARYNEQFF; DNA: TGTGCCAGCAGCCCCGCCCGACTAGCGCGATACAATGAGCAGTTCTTC
J: TRBJ1-2; D: TRBD1; V: TRBV6-5; size: NA; CDR3: CASCDRATHGGYTF; DNA: TGTGCCAGTTGCGACAGGGCAACACATGGTGGCTACACCTTC
J: TRBJ2-7; D: TRBD2; V: TRBV7-9; size: NA; CDR3: CASSPMGASGRSYEQYF; DNA: TGTGCCAGCAGCCCAATGGGTGCTAGCGGGAGGTCGTACGAGCAGTACTTC
J: TRBJ2-1; D: TRBD1; V: TRBV18; size: NA; CDR3: CASSLPPPGTVKPNEQFF; DNA: TGTGCCAGCTCACTTCCTCCCCCCGGGACAGTCAAGCCCAATGAGCAGTTCTTC
J: TRBJ2-1; D: NA; V: TRBV9; size: once; CDR3: CASSVEVSGPSSYNEQFF; DNA: TGTGCCAGCAGCGTAGAGGTTAGCGGCCCGAGCTCCTACAATGAGCAGTTCTTC
J: TRBJ2-5; D: NA; V: TRBV20-1; size: NA; CDR3: CSAPEGRTQYF; DNA: TGCAGTGCTCCGGAGGGGAGGACCCAGTACTTC
J: TRBJ2-7; D: NA; V: TRBV18; size: NA; CDR3: CASSPVGGLGEQYF; DNA: TGTGCCAGCTCACCCGTGGGGGGGCTTGGCGAGCAGTACTTC
J: TRBJ1-2; D: NA; V: TRBV19; size: once; CDR3: CASREPGFYTF; DNA: TGTGCCAGTAGAGAGCCGGGATTCTACACCTTC
J: TRBJ1-1; D: NA; V: TRBV15; size: NA; CDR3: CATSGEAGTYTEAFF; DNA: TGTGCCACCAGCGGAGAAGCGGGTACTTACACTGAAGCTTTCTTT
J: TRBJ2-7; D: TRBD2; V: TRBV28; size: NA; CDR3: CASSTPGTSTYEQYF; DNA: TGTGCCAGCAGTACCCCCGGGACTAGTACCTACGAGCAGTACTTC
J: TRBJ2-1; D: TRBD2; V: TRBV18; size: once; CDR3: CASSSGLANEQFF; DNA: TGTGCCAGCTCATCGGGACTAGCAAATGAGCAGTTCTTC
J: TRBJ2-2; D: NA; V: TRBV19; size: NA; CDR3: CASSIPGKVTGELFF; DNA: TGTGCCAGTAGTATCCCAGGGAAGGTCACCGGGGAGCTGTTTTTT
J: TRBJ1-5; D: NA; V: TRBV5-1; size: NA; CDR3: CASSADGQQDQPQHF; DNA: TGCGCCAGCAGCGCCGATGGACAGCAAGATCAGCCCCAGCATTTT
J: TRBJ1-1; D: NA; V: TRBV7-2; size: NA; CDR3: CASSLGGQPGLTFF; DNA: TGTGCCAGCAGCTTAGGTGGACAGCCGGGGCTAACTTTCTTT
J: TRBJ2-3; D: NA; V: TRBV4-1; size: few; CDR3: CASSSFGLNTDTQYF; DNA: TGCGCCAGCAGCTCTTTCGGTCTGAACACAGATACGCAGTATTTT
J: TRBJ2-7; D: TRBD1; V: TRBV2; size: few; CDR3: CASKGTANSYEQYF; DNA: TGTGCCAGCAAGGGGACAGCCAACTCCTACGAGCAGTACTTC
J: TRBJ2-2; D: NA; V: TRBV6-6; size: NA; CDR3: CATNQGGSAGELFF; DNA: TGTGCCACCAATCAAGGGGGTAGCGCCGGGGAGCTGTTTTTT
J: TRBJ1-1; D: NA; V: TRBV7-8; size: NA; CDR3: CASSHGAGTLTEAFF; DNA: TGTGCCAGCAGCCACGGTGCGGGGACGCTTACTGAAGCTTTCTTT
J: TRBJ1-3; D: NA; V: TRBV9; size: NA; CDR3: CASSAEDGSSGNTIYF; DNA: TGTGCCAGCAGCGCAGAGGACGGGAGCTCTGGAAACACCATATATTTT
J: TRBJ2-5; D: TRBD2; V: TRBV19; size: NA; CDR3: CASSMRGDEETQYF; DNA: TGTGCCAGTAGTATGCGGGGGGACGAAGAGACCCAGTACTTC
J: TRBJ2-5; D: TRBD2; V: TRBV5-1; size: NA; CDR3: CASSLLGAGGLQETQYF; DNA: TGCGCCAGCAGCTTGCTAGGGGCGGGGGGGCTGCAAGAGACCCAGTACTTC
J: TRBJ1-6; D: TRBD1; V: TRBV2; size: NA; CDR3: CASSSPRTGGSYNSPLHF; DNA: TGTGCCAGCAGTTCACCGAGGACAGGGGGCTCCTATAATTCACCCCTCCACTTT
J: TRBJ1-2; D: NA; V: TRBV19; size: NA; CDR3: CASREVPGTNYGYTF; DNA: TGTGCCAGTAGGGAGGTTCCGGGGACTAACTATGGCTACACCTTC
J: TRBJ1-1; D: TRBD1; V: TRBV11-3; size: NA; CDR3: CASSLEPDRVRRTEAFF; DNA: TGTGCCAGCAGCTTAGAACCTGACAGGGTACGAAGAACTGAAGCTTTCTTT
J: TRBJ1-2; D: TRBD1; V: TRBV15; size: NA; CDR3: CATSSGQGLAYGYTF; DNA: TGTGCCACCAGCAGTGGACAGGGTTTAGCCTATGGCTACACCTTC
J: TRBJ2-3; D: TRBD2; V: TRBV19; size: few; CDR3: CASSIVGAGTNEDTQYF; DNA: TGTGCCAGTAGTATAGTAGGAGCGGGGACTAATGAGGATACGCAGTATTTT
J: TRBJ2-2; D: TRBD2; V: TRBV19; size: NA; CDR3: CASSSGSYTGELFF; DNA: TGTGCCAGTAGTAGCGGGAGTTACACCGGGGAGCTGTTTTTT
J: TRBJ2-3; D: NA; V: TRBV28; size: NA; CDR3: CASSLPLPTDTQYF; DNA: TGTGCCAGCAGTTTACCCCTCCCCACAGATACGCAGTATTTT
J: TRBJ2-3; D: NA; V: TRBV7-6; size: NA; CDR3: CASSQGTTDTQYF; DNA: TGTGCCAGCAGCCAGGGAACCACAGATACGCAGTATTTT
J: TRBJ1-3; D: NA; V: TRBV3-1/TRBV3-2; size: NA; CDR3: CASSQVSLRDTIYF; DNA: TGTGCCAGCAGCCAAGTCTCCCTTCGGGACACCATATATTTT
J: TRBJ1-4; D: NA; V: TRBV19; size: NA; CDR3: CASSNPGYYEKLFF; DNA: TGTGCCAGTAGTAACCCCGGTTACTATGAAAAACTGTTTTTT
J: TRBJ2-5; D: TRBD1; V: TRBV5-1; size: NA; CDR3: CASSYGQGSQETQYF; DNA: TGCGCCAGCAGCTACGGACAGGGGAGCCAAGAGACCCAGTACTTC
J: TRBJ1-6; D: NA; V: TRBV5-1; size: NA; CDR3: CASSLGGRESPLHF; DNA: TGCGCCAGCAGCTTGGGGGGCAGGGAATCACCCCTCCACTTT
J: TRBJ2-1; D: TRBD1; V: TRBV5-1; size: NA; CDR3: CASSLRGSSYNEQFF; DNA: TGCGCCAGCAGCCTCAGGGGGAGCTCCTACAATGAGCAGTTCTTC
J: TRBJ1-1; D: NA; V: TRBV11-2; size: NA; CDR3: CASSLEGARTEAFF; DNA: TGTGCCAGCAGCTTAGAGGGGGCGCGAACTGAAGCTTTCTTT
J: TRBJ1-2; D: NA; V: TRBV10-2; size: NA; CDR3: CASSEGRGSNKYGYTF; DNA: TGCGCCAGCAGTGAGGGCAGAGGTTCTAATAAGTATGGCTACACCTTC